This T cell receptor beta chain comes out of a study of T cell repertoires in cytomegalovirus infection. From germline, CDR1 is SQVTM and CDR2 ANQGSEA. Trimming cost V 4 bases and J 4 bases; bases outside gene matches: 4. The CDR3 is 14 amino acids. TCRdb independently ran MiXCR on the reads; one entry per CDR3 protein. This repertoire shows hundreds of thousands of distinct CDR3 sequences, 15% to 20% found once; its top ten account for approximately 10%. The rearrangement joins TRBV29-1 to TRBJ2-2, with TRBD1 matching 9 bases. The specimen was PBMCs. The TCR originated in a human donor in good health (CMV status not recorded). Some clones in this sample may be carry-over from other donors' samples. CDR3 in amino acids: CSVGQGVLTGELFF. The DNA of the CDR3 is TGCAGCGTTGGACAGGGGGTGCTCACCGGGGAGCTGTTTTTT.